This passage covers 3 T cell receptor beta chains from one sample sequenced in a study of T cell changes during pregnancy in multiple sclerosis. Method: immunoSEQ multiplex PCR; TCRdb's copy keeps in-frame clones and lacks some. The sample contains 65,000 to 90,000 clones, around 92% of which appear only once. The specimen comprised peripheral blood, sampled in the third trimester of pregnancy. The origin of the receptors is a female donor in good health, enrolled as a control in a pregnancy study.

This chain joins TRBV9 and TRBJ1-4; D may be TRBD1 (5 bases). The ends were cut back, 0 bases at V and 0 bases at J, with 9 bases in the middle. The CDR3 consists of 16 residues. Germline lookup yields CDR1 SGDLS and CDR2 YYNGEE. The CDR3 DNA reads TGTGCCAGCAGCGTAGGAGGGACTTCAACTAATGAAAAACTGTTTTTT. Its translation: CASSVGGTSTNEKLFF.

In this sample, this clone turned up once. The rearrangement links TRBV27 to TRBJ1-2; possibly TRBD1 for D (5 bases). Trimming pared 3 bases from V and 2 bases from J, leaving 7 bases between. The germline V gene has CDR1 MNHEY and CDR2 SMNVEV (reference sequence). The CDR3 length is 13 residues. CDR3 DNA sequence: TGTGCCAGCAGTTTGACAGAAAACTATGGCTACACCTTC. Translating gives CASSLTENYGYTF.

CDR3 amino acids: CASSSLQGYQNTEAFF. Written as DNA, the CDR3 is TGTGCCAGCAGTTCACTGCAGGGGTACCAAAACACTGAAGCTTTCTTT. V and J are TRBV28 and TRBJ1-1; a possible D gene is TRBD1 (6 bases). V gave up 4 bases and J gave up 2 bases, with 17 bases separating them. Germline CDR1 reads MDHEN; CDR2 reads SYDVKM. CDR3 length: 16 amino acids.